This T cell receptor (beta chain) is drawn from a study of blood T cells in healthy people across ages. Background on the study: Per two T cells, template switching captured roughly one barcoded beta molecule. Study-wide results and caveats: Comparison with aged donors showed that long-lived donors had more naive CD4+ cells and higher diversity.

Trimming stripped 3 bases from V and 10 bases from J, with 24 bases between. The CDR3 totals 17 residues. Germline CDR1 is SEHNR and CDR2 is FQNEAQ (reference sequence). Concerning this clonotype: The antigen is undetermined.

A J-beta primer mix and a sample-barcoded 5' primer were used in a second PCR of about 6 to 12 cycles. TCRdb analysed the 5' RACE reads with MiXCR anew, one entry per CDR3 protein. Altogether 1.5 million to 2 million distinct CDR3 sequences are present, about 31% being singletons, with the ten largest covering approximately 10%. The V gene is TRBV7-9, the J gene TRBJ1-4, with D tentatively TRBD1 (5 bases). Sequencing was carried out using blood. The sequence was obtained from a woman in her twenties or thirties in good health. The CDR3 nucleotides are TGTGCCAGCAGCTTCAAACTCCCGACAGTGAGTTCGGCAAAACTGTTTTTT. Its protein product is CASSFKLPTVSSAKLFF.